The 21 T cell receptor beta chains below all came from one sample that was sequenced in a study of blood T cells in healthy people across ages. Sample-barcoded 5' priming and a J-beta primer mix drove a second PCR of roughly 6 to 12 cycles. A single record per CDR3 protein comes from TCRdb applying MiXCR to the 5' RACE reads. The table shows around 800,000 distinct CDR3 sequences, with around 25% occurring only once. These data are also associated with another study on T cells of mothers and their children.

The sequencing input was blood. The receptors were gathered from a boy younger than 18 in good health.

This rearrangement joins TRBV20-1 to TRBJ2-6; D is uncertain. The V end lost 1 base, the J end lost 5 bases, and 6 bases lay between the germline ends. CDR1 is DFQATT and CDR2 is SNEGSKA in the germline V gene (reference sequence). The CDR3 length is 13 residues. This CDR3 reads CSARVNRANVLTF. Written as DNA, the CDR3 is TGCAGTGCTAGAGTAAATAGGGCCAACGTCCTGACTTTC.

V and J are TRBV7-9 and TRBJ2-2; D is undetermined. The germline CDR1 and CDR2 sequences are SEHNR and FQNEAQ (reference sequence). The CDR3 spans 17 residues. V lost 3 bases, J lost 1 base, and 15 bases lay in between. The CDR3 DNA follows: TGTGCCAGCAGCTTTACCCCGTGGACCAGGAACACCGGGGAGCTGTTTTTT. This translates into CASSFTPWTRNTGELFF.

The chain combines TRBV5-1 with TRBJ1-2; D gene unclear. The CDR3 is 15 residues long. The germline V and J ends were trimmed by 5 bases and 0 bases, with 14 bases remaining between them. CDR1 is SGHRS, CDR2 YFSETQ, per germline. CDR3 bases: TGCGCCAGCAGTTCACCAGGCGTGTCTAACTATGGCTACACCTTC. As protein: CASSSPGVSNYGYTF.

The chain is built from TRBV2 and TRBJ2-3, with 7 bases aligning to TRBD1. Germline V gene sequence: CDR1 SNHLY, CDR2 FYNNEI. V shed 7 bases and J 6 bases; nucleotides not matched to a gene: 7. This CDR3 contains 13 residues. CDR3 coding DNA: TGTGCCAGCAATGACAGGGCAGGGGATACGCAGTATTTT. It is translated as CASNDRAGDTQYF.

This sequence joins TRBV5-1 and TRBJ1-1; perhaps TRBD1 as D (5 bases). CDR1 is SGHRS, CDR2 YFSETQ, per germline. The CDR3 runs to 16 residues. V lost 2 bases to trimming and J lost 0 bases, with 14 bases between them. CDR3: CASSLSGTGMNTEAFF. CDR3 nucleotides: TGCGCCAGCAGCTTATCCGGGACGGGGATGAACACTGAAGCTTTCTTT.

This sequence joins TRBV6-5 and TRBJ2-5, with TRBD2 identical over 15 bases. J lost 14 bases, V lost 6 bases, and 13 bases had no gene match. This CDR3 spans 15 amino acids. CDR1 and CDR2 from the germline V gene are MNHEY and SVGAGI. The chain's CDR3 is CASSLGTSGGPSLYF. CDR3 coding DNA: TGTGCCAGCAGCCTTGGGACTAGCGGGGGGCCGAGCCTTTACTTC.

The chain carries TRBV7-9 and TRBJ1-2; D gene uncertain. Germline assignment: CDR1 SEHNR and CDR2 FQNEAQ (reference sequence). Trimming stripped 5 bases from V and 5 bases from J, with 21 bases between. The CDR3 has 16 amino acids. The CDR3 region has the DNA TGTGCCAGCAGCCCCGGGGTTGAGAGAGTTATATATGGCTACACCTTC. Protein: CASSPGVERVIYGYTF.

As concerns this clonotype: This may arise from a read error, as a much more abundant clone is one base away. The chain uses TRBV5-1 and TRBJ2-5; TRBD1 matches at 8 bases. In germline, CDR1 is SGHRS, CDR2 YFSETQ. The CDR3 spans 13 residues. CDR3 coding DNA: TGCGTCAGCAGGGTCACAGGGGGTGAGACCCAGTACTTC. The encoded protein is CVSRVTGGETQYF.

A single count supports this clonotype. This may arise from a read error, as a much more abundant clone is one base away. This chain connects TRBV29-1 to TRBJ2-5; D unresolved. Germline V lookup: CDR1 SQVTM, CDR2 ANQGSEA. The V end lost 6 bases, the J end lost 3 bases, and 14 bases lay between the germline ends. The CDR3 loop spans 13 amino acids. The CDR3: CSVGRESEETQYF. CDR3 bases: TGCAGCGTAGGCCGTGAGTCCGAAGAGACCCAGTACTTC.

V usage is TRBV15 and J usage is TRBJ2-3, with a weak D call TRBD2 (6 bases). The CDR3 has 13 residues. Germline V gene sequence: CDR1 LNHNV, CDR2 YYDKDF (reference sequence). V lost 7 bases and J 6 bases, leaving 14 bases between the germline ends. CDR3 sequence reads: CATKRGGLDTQYF. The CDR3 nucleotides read TGTGCCACCAAACGGGGAGGTTTGGATACGCAGTATTTT. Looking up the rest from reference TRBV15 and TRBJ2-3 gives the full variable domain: DAMVIQNPRYQVTQFGKPVTLSCSQTLNHNVMYWYQQKSSQAPKLLFHYYDKDFNNEADTPDNFQSRRPNTSFCFLDIRSPGLGDTAMYLCATKRGGLDTQYFGPGTRLTVL.

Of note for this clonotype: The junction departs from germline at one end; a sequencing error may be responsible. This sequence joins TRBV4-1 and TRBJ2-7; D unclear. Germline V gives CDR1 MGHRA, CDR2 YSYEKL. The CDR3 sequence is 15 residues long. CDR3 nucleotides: TGCGCCAGCAGCCAAGAATCCAGCTACTCCTACAAGCAGTACTTC. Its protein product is CASSQESSYSYKQYF.

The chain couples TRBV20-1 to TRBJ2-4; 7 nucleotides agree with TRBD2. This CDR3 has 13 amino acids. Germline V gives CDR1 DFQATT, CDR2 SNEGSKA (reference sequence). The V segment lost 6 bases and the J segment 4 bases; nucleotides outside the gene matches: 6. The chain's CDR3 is CSAPGGGKNIQYF. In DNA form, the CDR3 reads TGCAGTGCCCCGGGGGGTGGTAAAAACATTCAGTACTTC.

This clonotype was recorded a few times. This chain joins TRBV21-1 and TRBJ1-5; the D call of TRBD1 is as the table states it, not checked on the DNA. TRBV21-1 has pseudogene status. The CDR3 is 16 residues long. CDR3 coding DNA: TGTGCCAGCAGCGCTTCTTGGGGCAGGGGGCATAGGCCCCAGCATTTT. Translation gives CASSASWGRGHRPQHF.

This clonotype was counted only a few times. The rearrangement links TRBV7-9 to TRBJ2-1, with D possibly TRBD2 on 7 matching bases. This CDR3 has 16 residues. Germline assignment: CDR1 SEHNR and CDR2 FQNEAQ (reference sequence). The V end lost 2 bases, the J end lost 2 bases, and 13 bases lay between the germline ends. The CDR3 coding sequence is TGTGCCAGCAGCTTATCTGTGGGGGGGCCCTACAATGAGCAGTTCTTC. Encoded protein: CASSLSVGGPYNEQFF. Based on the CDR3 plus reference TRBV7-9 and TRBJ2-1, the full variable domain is DTGVSQNPRHKITKRGQNVTFRCDPISEHNRLYWYRQTLGQGPEFLTYFQNEAQLEKSRLLSDRFSAERPKGSFSTLEIQRTEQGDSAMYLCASSLSVGGPYNEQFFGPGTRLTVL.

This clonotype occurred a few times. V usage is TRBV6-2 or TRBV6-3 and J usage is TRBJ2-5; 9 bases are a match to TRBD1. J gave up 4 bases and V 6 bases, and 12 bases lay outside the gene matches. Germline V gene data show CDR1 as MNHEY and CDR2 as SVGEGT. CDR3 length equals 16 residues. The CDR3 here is CASSPGDRAIRETQYF. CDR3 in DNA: TGTGCCAGCAGCCCGGGGGACAGGGCGATCCGAGAGACCCAGTACTTC.

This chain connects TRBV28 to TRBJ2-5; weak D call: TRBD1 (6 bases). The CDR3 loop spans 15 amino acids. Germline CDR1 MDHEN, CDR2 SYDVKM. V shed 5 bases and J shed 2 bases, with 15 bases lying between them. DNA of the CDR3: TGTGCCAGCAGTCGATCAGGGGATATGCAAGAGACCCAGTACTTC. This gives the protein CASSRSGDMQETQYF.

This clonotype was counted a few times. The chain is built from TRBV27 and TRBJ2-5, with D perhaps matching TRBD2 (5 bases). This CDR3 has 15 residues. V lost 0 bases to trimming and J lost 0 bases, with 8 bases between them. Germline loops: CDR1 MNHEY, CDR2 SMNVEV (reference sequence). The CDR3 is CASSLSRVNQETQYF. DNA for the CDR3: TGTGCCAGCAGTTTATCGAGGGTAAACCAAGAGACCCAGTACTTC.

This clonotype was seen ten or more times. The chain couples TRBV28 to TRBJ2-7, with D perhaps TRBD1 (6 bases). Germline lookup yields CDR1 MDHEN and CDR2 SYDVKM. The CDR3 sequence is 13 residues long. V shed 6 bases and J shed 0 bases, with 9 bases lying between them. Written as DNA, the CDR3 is TGTGCCAGCAGCAAGGGGGACTCCTACGAGCAGTACTTC. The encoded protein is CASSKGDSYEQYF.

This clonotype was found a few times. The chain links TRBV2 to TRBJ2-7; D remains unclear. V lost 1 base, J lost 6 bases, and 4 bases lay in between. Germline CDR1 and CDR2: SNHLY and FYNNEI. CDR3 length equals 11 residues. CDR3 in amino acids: CASSEEGEQYF. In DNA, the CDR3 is TGTGCCAGCAGTGAAGAGGGCGAGCAGTACTTC.

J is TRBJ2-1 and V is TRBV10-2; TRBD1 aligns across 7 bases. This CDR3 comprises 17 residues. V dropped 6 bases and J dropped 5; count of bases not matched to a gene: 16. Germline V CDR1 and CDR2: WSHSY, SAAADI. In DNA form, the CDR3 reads TGCGCCAGCAGGAACTACAGGGGCGCTGGGGGAGACAATGAGCAGTTCTTC. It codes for CASRNYRGAGGDNEQFF.

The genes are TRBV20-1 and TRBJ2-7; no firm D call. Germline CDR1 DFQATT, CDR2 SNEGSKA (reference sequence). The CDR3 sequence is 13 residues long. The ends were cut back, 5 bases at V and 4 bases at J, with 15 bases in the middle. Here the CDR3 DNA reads TGCAGTGCTGGGCCTAGGCAGACGTACGAGCAGTACTTC. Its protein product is CSAGPRQTYEQYF.